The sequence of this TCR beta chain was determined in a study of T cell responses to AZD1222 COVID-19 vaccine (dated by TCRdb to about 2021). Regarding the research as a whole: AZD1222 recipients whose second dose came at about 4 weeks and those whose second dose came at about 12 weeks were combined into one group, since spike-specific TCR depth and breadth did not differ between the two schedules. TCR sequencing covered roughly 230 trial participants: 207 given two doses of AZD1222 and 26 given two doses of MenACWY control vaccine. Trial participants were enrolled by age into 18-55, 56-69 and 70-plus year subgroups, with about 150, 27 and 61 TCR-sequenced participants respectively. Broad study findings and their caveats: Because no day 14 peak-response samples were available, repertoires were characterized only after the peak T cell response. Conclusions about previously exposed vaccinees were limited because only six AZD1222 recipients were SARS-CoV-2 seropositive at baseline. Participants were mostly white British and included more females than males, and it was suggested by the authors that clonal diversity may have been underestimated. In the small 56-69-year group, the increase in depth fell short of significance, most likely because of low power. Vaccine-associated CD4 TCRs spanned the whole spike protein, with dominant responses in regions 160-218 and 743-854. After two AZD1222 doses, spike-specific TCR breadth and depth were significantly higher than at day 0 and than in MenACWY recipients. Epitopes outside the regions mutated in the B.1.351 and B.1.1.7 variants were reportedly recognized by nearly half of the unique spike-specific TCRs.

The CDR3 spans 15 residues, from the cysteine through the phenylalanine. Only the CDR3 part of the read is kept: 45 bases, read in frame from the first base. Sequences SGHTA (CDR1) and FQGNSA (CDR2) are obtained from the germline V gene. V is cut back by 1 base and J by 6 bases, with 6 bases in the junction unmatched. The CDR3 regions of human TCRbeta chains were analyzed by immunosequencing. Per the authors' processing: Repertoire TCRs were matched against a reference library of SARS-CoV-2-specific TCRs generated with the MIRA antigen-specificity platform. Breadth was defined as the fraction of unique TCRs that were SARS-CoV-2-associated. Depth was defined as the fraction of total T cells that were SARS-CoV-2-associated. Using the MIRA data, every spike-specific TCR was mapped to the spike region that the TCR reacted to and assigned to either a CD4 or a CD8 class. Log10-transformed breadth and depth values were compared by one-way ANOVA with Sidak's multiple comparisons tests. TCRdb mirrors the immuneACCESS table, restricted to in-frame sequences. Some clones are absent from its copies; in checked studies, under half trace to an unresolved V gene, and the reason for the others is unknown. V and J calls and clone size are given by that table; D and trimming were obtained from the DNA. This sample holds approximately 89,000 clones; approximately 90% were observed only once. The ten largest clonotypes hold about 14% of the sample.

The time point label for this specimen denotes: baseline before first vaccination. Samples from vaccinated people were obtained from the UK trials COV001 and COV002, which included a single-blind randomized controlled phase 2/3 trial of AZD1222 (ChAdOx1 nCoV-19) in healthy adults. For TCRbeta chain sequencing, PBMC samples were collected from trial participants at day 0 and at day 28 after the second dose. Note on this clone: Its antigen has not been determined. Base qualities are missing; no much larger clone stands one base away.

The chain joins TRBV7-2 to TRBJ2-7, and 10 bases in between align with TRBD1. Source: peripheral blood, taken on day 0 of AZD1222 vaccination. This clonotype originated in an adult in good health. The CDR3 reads CASSLVVGTGAEQYF. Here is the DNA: TGTGCCAGCAGCTTAGTGGTAGGGACAGGGGCCGAGCAGTACTTC.